This T cell receptor (beta chain) was retrieved from a study of blood T cell repertoires in COVID-19. Background on the study: Both acute and convalescent COVID-19 samples were obtained from the United States, Italy and Spain.

Assay used: immunoSEQ multiplex PCR; TCRdb lists only in-frame clones, some missing. The sample lists about 300,000 clones; roughly 90% were seen once. Shortly before study entry, within 2 weeks, exposed participants had met a COVID-19 case. Germline lookup yields CDR1 MNHEY and CDR2 SMNVEV (reference sequence). V shed 3 bases and J shed 0 bases, with 9 bases lying between them. CDR3 size: 15 residues. The receptor comes from a woman aged 45-65 years who had been exposed to COVID-19. The rearrangement joins TRBV27 to TRBJ1-3; D is ambiguous. The sequencing sample was made of PBMCs or T cells enriched from blood (not recorded which). CDR3 loop: CASSLRKSSGNTIYF. CDR3 coding DNA: TGTGCCAGCAGTTTGAGGAAAAGCTCTGGAAACACCATATATTTT.